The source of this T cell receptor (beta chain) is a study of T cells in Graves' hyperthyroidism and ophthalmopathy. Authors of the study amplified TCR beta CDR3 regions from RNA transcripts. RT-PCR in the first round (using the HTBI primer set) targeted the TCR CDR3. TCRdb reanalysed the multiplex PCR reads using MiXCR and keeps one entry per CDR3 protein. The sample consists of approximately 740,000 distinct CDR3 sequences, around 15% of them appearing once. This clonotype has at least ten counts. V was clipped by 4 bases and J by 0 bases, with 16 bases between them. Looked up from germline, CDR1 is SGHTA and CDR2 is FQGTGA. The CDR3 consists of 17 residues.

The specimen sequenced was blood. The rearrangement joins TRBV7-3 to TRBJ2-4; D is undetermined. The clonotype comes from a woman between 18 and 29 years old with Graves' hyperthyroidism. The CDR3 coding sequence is TGTGCCAGCAGCTCCCCCGATGGCGCCCTAGCCAAAAACATTCAGTACTTC. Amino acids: CASSSPDGALAKNIQYF. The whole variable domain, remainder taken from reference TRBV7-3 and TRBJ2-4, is GAGVSQTPSNKVTEKGKYVELRCDPISGHTALYWYRQSLGQGPEFLIYFQGTGAADDSGLPNDRFFAVRPEGSVSTLKIQRTERGDSAVYLCASSSPDGALAKNIQYFGAGTRLSVL.